This TCR beta chain came from a study of cytomegalovirus exposure and HLA in healthy donors. This CDR3 region has 13 residues. Per germline, CDR1 SGHVS and CDR2 FQNEAQ. Trimming removed 2 bases from V and 9 bases from J, with 13 bases in between. This clone appeared once. What it recognizes is unknown. Study conclusions and caveats: On later analysis, the bulk of CMV-associated TCR beta chains appeared to be HLA-restricted. In vitro confirmation showed a few CMV-associated chains to be CMV antigen specific. V- and J-gene trimming in TCR beta was tied to a missense DCLRE1C variant by an analysis performed later.

The PCR used 60 Vbeta and 13 Jbeta primers. Here immunoSEQ multiplex PCR was the method, and the copy in TCRdb shows in-frame clones only, minus some. The data contain over 120,000 clones, approximately 63% of them seen just once; the ten biggest clones take up roughly 2%. V and J are TRBV7-8 and TRBJ1-1; D remains ambiguous. Sequencing was done on a sample of PBMCs. The TCR originated in a woman aged 55-75 years in good health and CMV-seropositive. CDR3 sequence (DNA): TGTGCCAGCAGCTTAAATGGAGGTATCAAAGCTTTCTTT. It yields the protein CASSLNGGIKAFF.